This T cell receptor (beta chain) was identified during a study of blood T cell repertoires in COVID-19. The overall study: Researchers got acute and convalescent COVID-19 samples from the United States, Italy and Spain.

Per the original methods: The authors estimated nucleated cell counts from reference gene primer amplification. Sequenced by immunoSEQ multiplex PCR; TCRdb stores in-frame clones only, minus some. V and J calls and clone size are as listed in that table; D and trimming were resolved from the DNA. The sample includes 130,000 to 150,000 clones, 80% to 90% of them seen just once. Trimming shortened V by 0 bases and J by 8 bases, and 14 bases separated the two germline ends. The CDR3 is 15 amino acids. Germline loops: CDR1 SGHTA, CDR2 FQGNSA. The clonotype was recovered from a woman aged 55-69 years with active COVID-19. V usage is TRBV7-2 and J usage is TRBJ2-4; D perhaps matches TRBD2 (6 bases). Sample: peripheral blood. In DNA, the CDR3 is TGTGCCAGCAGCTTAGCCACCTGGGGAGGAGACATTCAGTACTTC. This codes for CASSLATWGGDIQYF.